This T cell receptor (beta chain) was sequenced in a study of PD-1 blockade in mismatch repair-deficient tumors. Study in general: Patients had approximately 11 mismatch repair-deficient cancer types and were previously treated and progressing.

The protocol was immunoSEQ multiplex PCR, while the TCRdb copy is restricted to in-frame clones and leaves out a portion. This sample has tens of thousands of clones, with approximately 78% found just once. Every patient had mismatch repair deficiency by PCR or immunohistochemistry. The origin of this receptor is an adult with mismatch repair-deficient cancer. This specimen consisted of peripheral blood, obtained 44 weeks after starting pembrolizumab.

This CDR3 is CASSLRGTDYRGTSGANVLTF. The DNA for the CDR3 is TGTGCCAGCAGTTTACGGGGGACCGATTACAGGGGGACCTCTGGGGCCAACGTCCTGACTTTC. V and J are TRBV27 and TRBJ2-6; TRBD1 aligns across 8 bases. Trimming removed 2 bases from V and 0 bases from J; junction bases left unmatched: 15. The germline CDR1 and CDR2 sequences are MNHEY and SMNVEV (reference sequence). The CDR3 loop spans 21 amino acids.